The 19 T cell receptor beta chains below were found in one sample sequenced in a study of T cells in Graves' hyperthyroidism and ophthalmopathy. TCR beta CDR3 region amplification was performed from RNA transcripts. Using the HTBI primer set, a first-round RT-PCR was run on the TCR CDR3. MiXCR, applied by TCRdb to the multiplex PCR reads, yields one record per CDR3 protein. This sample carries 380,000 or so distinct CDR3 sequences, about 13% of them seen once, and the ten largest clones take more than 20%. Sequenced: blood. These receptors were collected from a man aged 25 to 45 with Graves' hyperthyroidism that later progressed to Graves' ophthalmopathy.

In its sample, this clonotype was seen many times. The chain combines TRBV10-3 with TRBJ1-1; 7 nucleotides agree with TRBD1. Trimming removed 0 bases from V and 4 bases from J; junction bases left unmatched: 5. Germline V gene lookup returns CDR1 ENHRY and CDR2 SYGVKD. This CDR3 region has 15 residues. CDR3 region: CAISESRGLVTEAFF. The DNA of the CDR3 is TGTGCCATCAGTGAGTCAAGGGGGCTCGTCACTGAAGCTTTCTTT.

This clonotype has ten or more counts. The V call is TRBV6-6, the J call TRBJ2-5, with 12 bases fitting TRBD2. The CDR3 totals 17 residues. With 2 bases clipped from V and 4 bases from J, the junction kept 8 bases outside the gene matches. CDR1 MNHNY and CDR2 SVGAGI come from the germline V gene (reference sequence). The CDR3 nucleotides are TGTGCCAGCAGTTACAAACTAGCGGGGGGCCGGGGAGAGACCCAGTACTTC. This sequence encodes CASSYKLAGGRGETQYF.

The table lists this clonotype with many counts. V and J are TRBV28 and TRBJ2-7, with D perhaps TRBD2 (5 bases). In germline, CDR1 is MDHEN, CDR2 SYDVKM. V was trimmed by 7 bases and J by 3 bases, leaving 13 bases between them. This CDR3 has 13 residues. CDR3 sequence reads: CASTLAVGYEQYF. Written as DNA, the CDR3 is TGTGCCAGCACCCTAGCCGTGGGCTACGAGCAGTACTTC.

This clonotype appeared a few times. The chain is built from TRBV11-2 and TRBJ1-6, with no clear D. Germline CDR1 and CDR2: SGHAT and FQNNGV. V was shortened by 1 base and J by 3 bases, with 16 bases between the two germline ends. The CDR3 has 18 residues. In nucleotides, the CDR3 is TGTGCCAGCAGCTTAGCGAAGGGCGGGTCGAGCTATAATTCACCCCTCCACTTT. As protein: CASSLAKGGSSYNSPLHF.

This clonotype has at least ten counts. This rearrangement joins TRBV28 to TRBJ2-7; D ambiguous. CDR1 MDHEN and CDR2 SYDVKM come from the germline V gene. CDR3 length equals 15 residues. V was shortened by 3 bases and J by 2 bases, with 14 bases between the two germline ends. The chain's CDR3 is CASSFDPQETYEQYF. The CDR3 DNA is TGTGCCAGCAGTTTCGATCCCCAGGAAACCTACGAGCAGTACTTC.

This clonotype was observed many times. Written as DNA, the CDR3 is TGTGCCTGGAGTACCAGCGTCAGGCGCCACGAGCAGTACTTC. Protein: CAWSTSVRRHEQYF. The chain combines TRBV30 with TRBJ2-7; D not resolved. V was trimmed by 2 bases and J by 5 bases, leaving 16 bases between them. The germline gives CDR1 GTSNPN, CDR2 SVGIG (reference sequence). This CDR3 has 14 residues.

This chain joins TRBV5-6 and TRBJ2-7, with 7 bases that match TRBD2. The CDR3 loop spans 15 amino acids. The V and J ends lost 0 bases and 2 bases, in that order; junction bases with no gene match: 5. Germline CDR1 and CDR2: SGHDT and YYEEEE. The CDR3 sequence is CASSLVARGTYEQYF. CDR3 sequence (DNA): TGTGCCAGCAGCTTGGTGGCGCGGGGGACCTACGAGCAGTACTTC.

In DNA form, the CDR3 reads TGTGCCAGCAGCCAAATCCCGGGTACTACTACCGGGGAGCTGTTTTTT. It encodes CASSQIPGTTTGELFF. V is TRBV3-1 and J is TRBJ2-2; D is unresolved. With 2 bases removed from V and 5 bases from J, the gap between germline ends came to 15 bases. Germline assignment: CDR1 LGHDT and CDR2 YNNKEL (reference sequence). This CDR3 is built from 16 residues.

The chain links TRBV15 to TRBJ2-3, with 12 bases matching TRBD1. The J segment lost 7 bases and the V segment lost 0 bases, leaving 2 bases of the junction unmatched. This CDR3 comprises 15 residues. Germline V gene lookup returns CDR1 LNHNV and CDR2 YYDKDF (reference sequence). CDR3 sequence reads: CATSREGQGANTQYF. The DNA for the CDR3 is TGTGCCACCAGCAGAGAGGGACAGGGGGCAAATACGCAGTATTTT.

This clonotype was recorded at least ten times. This rearrangement joins TRBV20-1 to TRBJ1-1; D remains ambiguous. CDR3 length: 13 amino acids. CDR1 and CDR2 from the germline V gene are DFQATT and SNEGSKA (reference sequence). Trimming cost V 5 bases and J 4 bases, with 14 bases left between them. The CDR3 loop is CSARTHRSTEAFF. CDR3 bases: TGCAGTGCTCGGACGCATAGATCCACTGAAGCTTTCTTT.

This clonotype showed up many times. The chain carries TRBV28 and TRBJ1-1, with 8 bases lining up with TRBD1. This CDR3 is 15 amino acids long. Germline CDR1 MDHEN, CDR2 SYDVKM. The V and J ends lost 5 bases and 4 bases, in that order; junction bases with no gene match: 9. CDR3 protein: CASSPATTGVTEAFF. CDR3 in DNA: TGTGCCAGCAGTCCCGCCACGACAGGGGTCACTGAAGCTTTCTTT.

This clonotype was detected a few times. V and J are TRBV6-1 and TRBJ2-6, with D possibly being TRBD2 (6 bases). V was clipped by 7 bases and J by 0 bases, with 13 bases between them. CDR1 is MNHNS, CDR2 SASEGT, per germline. The CDR3 is made up of 16 amino acids. This CDR3 reads CASKRQTSSGANVLTF. CDR3 in DNA: TGTGCCAGCAAAAGACAGACTAGCTCTGGGGCCAACGTCCTGACTTTC.

This clonotype came up many times. This chain links TRBV27 with TRBJ1-5; no definite D call. The germline CDR1 and CDR2 sequences are MNHEY and SMNVEV (reference sequence). The germline V and J ends were trimmed by 3 bases and 6 bases, with 12 bases remaining between them. CDR3 size: 14 residues. The CDR3 DNA sequence: TGTGCCAGCAGTTTGCGGGGTATGGGTCAGCCCCAGCATTTT. As protein: CASSLRGMGQPQHF.

This clonotype was found a few times. The chain employs TRBV6-1 and TRBJ2-5; 7 bases are a match to TRBD1. Trimming took 3 bases from V and 1 from J; bases not matched to a gene: 2. CDR1 is MNHNS and CDR2 is SASEGT in the germline V gene. The CDR3 has 14 residues. The CDR3 here is CASSEWDSQETQYF. The CDR3 bases are TGTGCCAGCAGTGAGTGGGACAGCCAAGAGACCCAGTACTTC.

There are many counts of this clonotype. The V gene is TRBV10-2, the J gene TRBJ1-1; no clear D. Germline V lookup: CDR1 WSHSY, CDR2 SAAADI. The CDR3 has 13 residues. V was cut by 3 bases and J by 8 bases, with 13 bases left in between. In DNA, the CDR3 is TGCGCCAGCAGTGACGGGGTCCTTCCGGAAGCTTTCTTT. Translated: CASSDGVLPEAFF.

This clonotype has only one observation. The rearrangement uses TRBV2 and TRBJ2-2, with 7 bases that match TRBD1. The germline CDR1 and CDR2 sequences are SNHLY and FYNNEI. The CDR3 sequence is 16 residues long. V dropped 4 bases and J dropped 5; count of bases not matched to a gene: 10. The CDR3 DNA follows: TGTGCCAGCAGTGCGGACAGGCGAGAGATAACCGGGGAGCTGTTTTTT. Amino acid sequence: CASSADRREITGELFF. Based on the CDR3 plus reference TRBV2 and TRBJ2-2, the full variable domain is EPEVTQTPSHQVTQMGQEVILRCVPISNHLYFYWYRQILGQKVEFLVSFYNNEISEKSEIFDDQFSVERPDGSNFTLKIRSTKLEDSAMYFCASSADRREITGELFFGEGSRLTVL.

The chain uses TRBV29-1 and TRBJ2-7; no reliable D call. Trimming removed 4 bases from V and 3 bases from J, with 7 bases in between. CDR1 and CDR2 (germline): SQVTM, ANQGSEA. The CDR3 contains 11 residues. The CDR3, as DNA: TGCAGCGTTGGCTGGAGCTACGAGCAGTACTTC. Its protein product is CSVGWSYEQYF.

This clonotype was observed at least ten times. This rearrangement joins TRBV3-1 to TRBJ2-7, with TRBD1 identical over 8 bases. The trim removed 6 bases at V and 4 bases at J, leaving 2 bases unmatched. Per germline, CDR1 LGHDT and CDR2 YNNKEL (reference sequence). CDR3 size: 12 residues. CDR3 sequence (DNA): TGTGCCAGCAGTCGACAGGGGTACGAGCAGTACTTC. Translation gives CASSRQGYEQYF.

This clonotype was counted between two and nine times. The rearrangement links TRBV6-1 to TRBJ1-5; 8 nucleotides agree with TRBD1. The CDR3 consists of 13 residues. CDR1 is MNHNS and CDR2 is SASEGT in the germline V gene. V was pared by 6 bases and J by 5 bases, with 3 bases of the junction left unmatched. This CDR3 is CASRQGAHQPQHF. The CDR3 coding sequence is TGTGCCAGCAGGCAGGGGGCCCATCAGCCCCAGCATTTT.